Below are 11 T cell receptor beta chains sequenced from a single sample in a study of patients and donors after allogeneic stem cell transplantation. TCRdb called the RT-PCR reads again in MiXCR, with one record for every CDR3 protein. Of 98,000 or so distinct CDR3 sequences in the sample, 35% to 45% are singletons; the top ten hold about 27%. The sequencing sample was made of blood, either unsorted or a sorted T cell fraction (not recorded which). These receptors were taken from a human donor who was either an allogeneic HSCT recipient or a stem cell or donor lymphocyte infusion donor (not recorded which). It is not recorded whose cells these are; they may come from a transplant donor.

V and J are TRBV4-2 and TRBJ2-4; possible D gene TRBD2, 5 bases. Germline CDR1 is LGHNA and CDR2 is YNFKEQ. The CDR3 has 15 amino acids. V was shortened by 1 base and J by 7 bases, with 14 bases between the two germline ends. CDR3 DNA sequence: TGTGCCAGCAGCCAAGGAACCAGTGGCGGGAACATTCAGTACTTC. Protein: CASSQGTSGGNIQYF.

The chain employs TRBV7-9 and TRBJ2-1; 14 nucleotides match TRBD2. The CDR3 is made up of 19 amino acids. Germline V gene lookup returns CDR1 SEHNR and CDR2 FQNEAQ (reference sequence). V gave up 1 base and J gave up 0 bases; unmatched junction bases: 5. The CDR3 is CASSLVGLAGGSSYNEQFF. CDR3 sequence (DNA): TGTGCCAGCAGCTTAGTCGGACTAGCGGGAGGAAGCTCCTACAATGAGCAGTTCTTC.

The chain recombines TRBV28 with TRBJ2-4; weak D call: TRBD2 (6 bases). The CDR3 has 15 amino acids. V shed 2 bases and J shed 0 bases, with 8 bases lying between them. Germline CDR1 MDHEN, CDR2 SYDVKM. This chain's CDR3 is CASSLLGGAKNIQYF. The CDR3 nucleotides are TGTGCCAGCAGTTTACTGGGGGGAGCCAAAAACATTCAGTACTTC.

About this clonotype itself: Its ends do not fully match the called genes, so a read error is possible. CDR3 sequence (DNA): TGTGCCAGCAGCTTAGATCCGTGGTCCGCGGGGCTCTTT. It encodes CASSLDPWSAGLF. The genes are TRBV11-2 and TRBJ1-1, with D perhaps TRBD1 (5 bases). Germline V CDR1 and CDR2: SGHAT, FQNNGV. The CDR3 is made up of 13 amino acids.

This chain uses TRBV20-1 with TRBJ1-1; D gene unclear. Trimming cost V 3 bases and J 0 bases, with 8 bases left between them. CDR1 and CDR2 (germline): DFQATT, SNEGSKA (reference sequence). The CDR3 is 13 amino acids. CDR3 nucleotide sequence: TGCAGTGCTAGCCCGGATATGAACACTGAAGCTTTCTTT. Amino acids: CSASPDMNTEAFF.

This clonotype showed up just a few times. The chain employs TRBV10-2 and TRBJ2-1; D gene uncertain. V was pared by 4 bases and J by 0 bases, with 16 bases between. The CDR3 is 17 amino acids. Germline V gene sequence: CDR1 WSHSY, CDR2 SAAADI. The CDR3 region is CASSGLGGVNSYNEQFF. The CDR3 DNA reads as TGCGCCAGCAGTGGTTTAGGTGGAGTTAACTCCTACAATGAGCAGTTCTTC.

This sequence joins TRBV6-6 and TRBJ2-7; unclear D gene. Germline V gene sequence: CDR1 MNHNY, CDR2 SVGAGI (reference sequence). Trimming pared 1 base from V and 2 bases from J, leaving 9 bases between. The CDR3 covers 14 residues. Here the CDR3 DNA reads TGTGCCAGCAGTTACTATACCGAGACCTACGAGCAGTACTTC. Translating it yields CASSYYTETYEQYF.

This clonotype was picked up a small number of times. The CDR3 nucleotides are TGTGCCAGCAGTTACGGAACTAAAGGAGAGACCCAGTACTTC. It codes for CASSYGTKGETQYF. The V and J genes are TRBV6-5 and TRBJ2-5; D gene ambiguous. V was clipped by 2 bases and J by 4 bases, with 11 bases between them. There are 14 residues in the CDR3. Per the germline V gene, CDR1 is MNHEY and CDR2 is SVGAGI.

In this sample, this clonotype turned up once. The chain employs TRBV6-5 and TRBJ2-2; D call uncertain. Trimming removed 4 bases from V and 3 bases from J, with 9 bases in between. The CDR3 totals 14 residues. CDR1 is MNHEY, CDR2 SVGAGI, per germline. The CDR3 sequence is CASSSSTYTGELFF. CDR3 bases: TGTGCCAGCAGTTCGTCAACCTACACCGGGGAGCTGTTTTTT.

Only a few counts were recorded for this clonotype. This chain links TRBV12-3 or TRBV12-4 with TRBJ2-3, with 7 bases that match TRBD1. CDR3 length: 15 amino acids. V shed 7 bases and J 3 bases; nucleotides not matched to a gene: 10. CDR3 in DNA: TGTGCCAGCACCGAACAGGGGCGGAGGACAGATACGCAGTATTTT. Translation: CASTEQGRRTDTQYF.

The V gene is TRBV27, the J gene TRBJ2-5; maybe TRBD2 (5 bases). V dropped 6 bases and J dropped 0 bases, with 23 bases sitting between them. CDR3 size: 18 residues. From germline, CDR1 is MNHEY and CDR2 SMNVEV (reference sequence). The CDR3 spells CASSPSLLVWENQETQYF. The CDR3 nucleotides are TGTGCCAGCAGCCCTTCCCTATTAGTTTGGGAGAACCAAGAGACCCAGTACTTC.